These T cell receptor beta chains were read from a single sample in a study of blood T cell repertoires in COVID-19. The protocol was immunoSEQ multiplex PCR, while the TCRdb copy is restricted to in-frame clones and leaves out a portion. The sample holds 110,000 to 150,000 clones, more than 75% seen once. The sequenced material came from peripheral blood. The source is an elderly man with acute or convalescent COVID-19. Both conserved end residues are part of each CDR3. D genes are given only for firm matches. The size of a clone is reported for some rows only, either as once, few or many, or as a class for expanded clones.

DNA: TGTGCCAGCAGCCCCACCCGGGGGGGAAGCAATCAGCCCCAGCATTTT; CDR3: CASSPTRGGSNQPQHF; size: .; J: TRBJ1-5; V: TRBV7-8; D: .
DNA: TGTGCCAGCATGAGTTGGGGCAACACCGGGGAGCTGTTTTTT; CDR3: CASMSWGNTGELFF; size: few; J: TRBJ2-2; V: TRBV6-5; D: .
DNA: TGTGCCAGCAGGCCAACAGGGATTCTTTGGGGCTACACCTTC; CDR3: CASRPTGILWGYTF; size: .; J: TRBJ1-2; V: TRBV28; D: .
DNA: TGTGCCAGCAGCCAAGACCACAGCTTTGATCAGCCCCAGCATTTT; CDR3: CASSQDHSFDQPQHF; size: few; J: TRBJ1-5; V: TRBV3-1/TRBV3-2; D: .
DNA: TGTGCCAGCAGCGTACAGGACAGTGCCCCCAAGGCCCAGTACTTC; CDR3: CASSVQDSAPKAQYF; size: .; J: TRBJ2-5; V: TRBV9; D: .
DNA: TGTGCCAGCAGTCCACACACAGATACGCAGTATTTT; CDR3: CASSPHTDTQYF; size: .; J: TRBJ2-3; V: TRBV27; D: .
DNA: TGTGCCAGCAGCGCCTCTAGCGGGGCTTACAATGAGCAGTTCTTC; CDR3: CASSASSGAYNEQFF; size: .; J: TRBJ2-1; V: TRBV9; D: TRBD2
DNA: TGTGCCAGCAGAACCCGGGGGGGAACAGAGACCCAGTACTTC; CDR3: CASRTRGGTETQYF; size: .; J: TRBJ2-5; V: TRBV6-5; D: TRBD2
DNA: TGTGCCAGCTCGGCCGGGGACAGGGCTTCCGGGGCCAACGTCCTGACTTTC; CDR3: CASSAGDRASGANVLTF; size: .; J: TRBJ2-6; V: TRBV18; D: TRBD1
DNA: TGTGCCAGCAGCCAACAAAGCGGGGGGGCTATAGGGGAGCTGTTTTTT; CDR3: CASSQQSGGAIGELFF; size: .; J: TRBJ2-2; V: TRBV3-1/TRBV3-2; D: TRBD2
DNA: TGTGCCAGCAGTTCCTCGGACAGATATAATTCACCCCTCCACTTT; CDR3: CASSSSDRYNSPLHF; size: .; J: TRBJ1-6; V: TRBV6-5; D: .
DNA: TGTGCCAGCAGTTTAGTTCGGGATTCCTACGAGCAGTACTTC; CDR3: CASSLVRDSYEQYF; size: few; J: TRBJ2-7; V: TRBV27; D: .
DNA: TGCGCCAGCAGCTTGGCTCTAGCGGGGGGGCGTGTGGACGAGCAGTACTTC; CDR3: CASSLALAGGRVDEQYF; size: few; J: TRBJ2-7; V: TRBV5-1; D: TRBD2
DNA: TGTGCCAGTAGTCTCACCGGGACATTCCATCAGCCCCAGCATTTT; CDR3: CASSLTGTFHQPQHF; size: .; J: TRBJ1-5; V: TRBV19; D: .
DNA: TGTGCCAGCAGCAAATGCCTGACAGGGGGCGGTTGGGGTCAGCCCCAGCATTTT; CDR3: CASSKCLTGGGWGQPQHF; size: .; J: TRBJ1-5; V: TRBV21-1; D: .
DNA: TGTGCCAGTAGCCCCGTGGAGGGATTTCAGCCCCAGCATTTT; CDR3: CASSPVEGFQPQHF; size: .; J: TRBJ1-5; V: TRBV19; D: .
DNA: TGTGCCAGCTCCCCCCGCGGGACAGGGGTTTTAAACACTGAAGCTTTCTTT; CDR3: CASSPRGTGVLNTEAFF; size: once; J: TRBJ1-1; V: TRBV18; D: TRBD1
DNA: TGTGCCAGCAGCTTGGTATCCGACACTGAAGCTTTCTTT; CDR3: CASSLVSDTEAFF; size: .; J: TRBJ1-1; V: TRBV5-4; D: .
DNA: TGTGCCAGCAGTTACTCGTTAACAGGGAGTGGCTACACCTTC; CDR3: CASSYSLTGSGYTF; size: .; J: TRBJ1-2; V: TRBV6-6; D: .
DNA: TGCAGCGTCGCACGGACAGCGGCCAATGAGCAGTTCTTC; CDR3: CSVARTAANEQFF; size: .; J: TRBJ2-1; V: TRBV29-1; D: .
DNA: TGTGCCACCAGTGGGGCAGGGGTAGGGGAGACCCAGTACTTC; CDR3: CATSGAGVGETQYF; size: .; J: TRBJ2-5; V: TRBV24-1; D: .
DNA: TGTGCCAGCAGCTTCCCTAGCGGGGGGGGGTACACAGATACGCAGTATTTT; CDR3: CASSFPSGGGYTDTQYF; size: .; J: TRBJ2-3; V: TRBV7-9; D: TRBD2
DNA: TGCAGCGTTTGGACAGTTGGCTACACCTTC; CDR3: CSVWTVGYTF; size: .; J: TRBJ1-2; V: TRBV29-1; D: .
DNA: TGTGCCAGCAGTGACTCGGACAGATACACCGGGGAGCTGTTTTTT; CDR3: CASSDSDRYTGELFF; size: few; J: TRBJ2-2; V: TRBV25-1; D: .
DNA: TGTGCCTGGAGTGTAGGGGGCCTGGGGCAGTATTTT; CDR3: CAWSVGGLGQYF; size: .; J: TRBJ2-3; V: TRBV30; D: TRBD1
DNA: TGCAGCGTGCTTAGCGGGGGGGCCCGGACCGGGGAGCTGTTTTTT; CDR3: CSVLSGGARTGELFF; size: .; J: TRBJ2-2; V: TRBV29-1; D: TRBD2
DNA: TGTGCCAGCAGTGAAGAGGGGCCCTCCTACGAGCAGTACTTC; CDR3: CASSEEGPSYEQYF; size: .; J: TRBJ2-7; V: TRBV2; D: .
DNA: TGTGCCTGGACCCTAACAGGGGCTTGGAACACCGGGGAGCTGTTTTTT; CDR3: CAWTLTGAWNTGELFF; size: .; J: TRBJ2-2; V: TRBV30; D: TRBD1
DNA: TGTGCCAGCTCACCCGCTGTTGAGGGTGAAAAACTGTTTTTT; CDR3: CASSPAVEGEKLFF; size: .; J: TRBJ1-4; V: TRBV18; D: .
DNA: TGTGCCAGCAGTCCGCCGGAGGTCCGCAATCAGCCCCAGCATTTT; CDR3: CASSPPEVRNQPQHF; size: .; J: TRBJ1-5; V: TRBV6-6; D: .
DNA: TGTGCCAGCAGCTTAGATCTTAGGACAGGGACGGTCAATGAGCAGTTCTTC; CDR3: CASSLDLRTGTVNEQFF; size: .; J: TRBJ2-1; V: TRBV7-2; D: TRBD1
DNA: TGTGCCAGCAGTCCGACAGGGGTTAACGAAAAACTGTTTTTT; CDR3: CASSPTGVNEKLFF; size: few; J: TRBJ1-4; V: TRBV6-5; D: TRBD1
DNA: TGTGCCAGCAGCGTAACACCGGGGGACGCGATGGGCGCGCAGTATTTT; CDR3: CASSVTPGDAMGAQYF; size: .; J: TRBJ2-3; V: TRBV5-5; D: .
DNA: TGTGCCAGCAGTTTAACGTTTGGGGCAGGGGGGTTGGGTGAAGCTTTCTTT; CDR3: CASSLTFGAGGLGEAFF; size: .; J: TRBJ1-1; V: TRBV28; D: TRBD1
DNA: TGTGCCAGCAGCTTAAGTGGGCCCCCCGGGACCCAGTACTTC; CDR3: CASSLSGPPGTQYF; size: .; J: TRBJ2-5; V: TRBV7-3; D: .
DNA: TGTGCCAGTAGTATAAAGGACATCCCCCAGCATTTT; CDR3: CASSIKDIPQHF; size: .; J: TRBJ1-5; V: TRBV19; D: .
DNA: TGTGCCAGCAGAAGGGGCGGGGGGTCCACCGGGGAGCTGTTTTTT; CDR3: CASRRGGGSTGELFF; size: .; J: TRBJ2-2; V: TRBV7-9; D: TRBD2
DNA: TGCGCCAGCAGCCAAGATCAGTTCTACGAGCAGTACTTC; CDR3: CASSQDQFYEQYF; size: .; J: TRBJ2-7; V: TRBV4-3; D: .
DNA: TGTGCCAGCAGACACGGACAGTACTTGAACACTGAAGCTTTCTTT; CDR3: CASRHGQYLNTEAFF; size: .; J: TRBJ1-1; V: TRBV2; D: .
DNA: TGTGCCAGCAGTTGGAGTAGCAATCAGCCCCAGCATTTT; CDR3: CASSWSSNQPQHF; size: .; J: TRBJ1-5; V: TRBV6-5; D: .
DNA: TGTGCCAGCAGACAGACAGGAAGCCACTACGAGCAGTACTTC; CDR3: CASRQTGSHYEQYF; size: .; J: TRBJ2-7; V: TRBV28; D: .
DNA: TGTGCCAGCAGTGCTAGCGGGGGGGCCTACGAGCAGTACTTC; CDR3: CASSASGGAYEQYF; size: .; J: TRBJ2-7; V: TRBV2; D: TRBD2
DNA: TGTGCCAGCAGCTTGCAAAATCAGCCCCAGCATTTT; CDR3: CASSLQNQPQHF; size: .; J: TRBJ1-5; V: TRBV5-4; D: .
DNA: TGTGCCAGCAGAAAGGGAGACACCATATATTTT; CDR3: CASRKGDTIYF; size: .; J: TRBJ1-3; V: TRBV6-5; D: .
DNA: TGTGCCAGTAGTGGAGGGGGGGCAGGTGAAAAACTGTTTTTT; CDR3: CASSGGGAGEKLFF; size: .; J: TRBJ1-4; V: TRBV19; D: .
DNA: TGTGCCAGCAGCAGGACTAGCGGGTACAATGAGCAGTTCTTC; CDR3: CASSRTSGYNEQFF; size: .; J: TRBJ2-1; V: TRBV6-2/TRBV6-3; D: TRBD2
DNA: TGTGCCAGTACCCCTAGCCGTCTTACCTACAATGAGCAGTTCTTC; CDR3: CASTPSRLTYNEQFF; size: .; J: TRBJ2-1; V: TRBV19; D: .
DNA: TGTGCCAGTATGGTTTCGCACTTTAGACAGGGAGAGAACGAGCAGTACTTC; CDR3: CASMVSHFRQGENEQYF; size: .; J: TRBJ2-7; V: TRBV19; D: TRBD1
DNA: TGTGCCAGCAGCGTGCAGGCACCCGCAGATACGCAGTATTTT; CDR3: CASSVQAPADTQYF; size: .; J: TRBJ2-3; V: TRBV9; D: .
DNA: TGTGCCGCAGCTCAGGAGACAGGGGATAATTCACCCCTCCACTTT; CDR3: CAAAQETGDNSPLHF; size: .; J: TRBJ1-6; V: TRBV7-3; D: TRBD1
DNA: TGCGCCAGCAGCCCATGGGCCTTGGGGAAGCGGGGGGGCACAGATACGCAGTATTTT; CDR3: CASSPWALGKRGGTDTQYF; size: .; J: TRBJ2-3; V: TRBV4-3; D: TRBD2
DNA: TGTGCCAGCAGCTTGACAGGGGGCTCCTACGAGCAGTACTTC; CDR3: CASSLTGGSYEQYF; size: .; J: TRBJ2-7; V: TRBV7-3; D: TRBD1
DNA: TGTGCCAGCGGCCCTTCGGGGGATACGCAGTATTTT; CDR3: CASGPSGDTQYF; size: once; J: TRBJ2-3; V: TRBV7-2; D: .
DNA: TGTGCCAGCAGCCTTGGCCGGGAAATGGGCAATCAGCCCCAGCATTTT; CDR3: CASSLGREMGNQPQHF; size: many; J: TRBJ1-5; V: TRBV3-1/TRBV3-2; D: .